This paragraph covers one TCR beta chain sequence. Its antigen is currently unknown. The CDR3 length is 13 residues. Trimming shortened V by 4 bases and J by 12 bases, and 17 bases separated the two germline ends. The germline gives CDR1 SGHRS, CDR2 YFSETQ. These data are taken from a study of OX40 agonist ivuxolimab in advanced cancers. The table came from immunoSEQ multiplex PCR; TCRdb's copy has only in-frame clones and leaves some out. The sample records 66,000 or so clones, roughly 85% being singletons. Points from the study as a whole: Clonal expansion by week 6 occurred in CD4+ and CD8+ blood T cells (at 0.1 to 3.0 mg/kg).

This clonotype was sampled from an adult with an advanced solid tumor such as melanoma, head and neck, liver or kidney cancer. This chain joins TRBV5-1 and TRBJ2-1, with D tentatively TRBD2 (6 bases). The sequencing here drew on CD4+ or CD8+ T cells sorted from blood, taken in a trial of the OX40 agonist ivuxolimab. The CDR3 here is CASSKVEAGGQFF. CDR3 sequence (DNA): TGCGCCAGCAGCAAGGTTGAGGCCGGGGGGCAGTTCTTC.